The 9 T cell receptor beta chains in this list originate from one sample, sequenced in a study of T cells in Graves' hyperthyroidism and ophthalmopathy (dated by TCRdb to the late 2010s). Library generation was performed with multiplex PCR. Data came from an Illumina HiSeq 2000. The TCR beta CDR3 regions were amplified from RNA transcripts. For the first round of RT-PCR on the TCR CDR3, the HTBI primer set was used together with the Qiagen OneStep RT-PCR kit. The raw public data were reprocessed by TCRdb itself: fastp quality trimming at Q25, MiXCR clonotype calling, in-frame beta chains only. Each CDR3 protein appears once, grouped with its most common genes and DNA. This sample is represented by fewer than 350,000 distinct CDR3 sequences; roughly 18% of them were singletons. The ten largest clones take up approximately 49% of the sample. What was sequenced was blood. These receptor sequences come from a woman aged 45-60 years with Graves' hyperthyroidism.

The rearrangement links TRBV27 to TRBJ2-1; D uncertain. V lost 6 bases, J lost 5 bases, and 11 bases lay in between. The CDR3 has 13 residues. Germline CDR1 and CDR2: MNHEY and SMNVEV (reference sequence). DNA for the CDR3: TGTGCCAGCAGCCCATCCGCAAACAATGAGCAGTTCTTC. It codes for CASSPSANNEQFF.

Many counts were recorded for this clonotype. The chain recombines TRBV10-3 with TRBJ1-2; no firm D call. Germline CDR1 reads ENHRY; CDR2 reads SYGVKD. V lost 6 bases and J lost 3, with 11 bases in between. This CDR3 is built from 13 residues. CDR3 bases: TGTGCCATCAGCCCTCGATTGGACTATGGCTACACCTTC. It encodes CAISPRLDYGYTF.

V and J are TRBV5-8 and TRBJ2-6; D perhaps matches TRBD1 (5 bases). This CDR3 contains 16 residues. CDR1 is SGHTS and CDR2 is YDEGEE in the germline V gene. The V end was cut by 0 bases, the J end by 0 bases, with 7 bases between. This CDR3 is CASSLGTNSGANVLTF. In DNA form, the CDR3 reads TGTGCCAGCAGCTTGGGGACAAACTCTGGGGCCAACGTCCTGACTTTC. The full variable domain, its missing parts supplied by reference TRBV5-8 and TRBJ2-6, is EAGVTQSPTHLIKTRGQQATLRCSPISGHTSVYWYQQALGLGLQFLLWYDEGEERNRGNFPPRFSGRQFPNYSSELNVNALELEDSALYLCASSLGTNSGANVLTFGAGSRLTVL.

The CDR3 DNA follows: TGTGCCAGCAAGATCGGGGTTAGCGGGGAGCTGTTTTTT. This codes for CASKIGVSGELFF. The V and J genes are TRBV2 and TRBJ2-2, with D possibly TRBD2 on 5 matching bases. This CDR3 is built from 13 residues. Per the germline V gene, CDR1 is SNHLY and CDR2 is FYNNEI. Trimming cost V 7 bases and J 7 bases, with 13 bases left between them.

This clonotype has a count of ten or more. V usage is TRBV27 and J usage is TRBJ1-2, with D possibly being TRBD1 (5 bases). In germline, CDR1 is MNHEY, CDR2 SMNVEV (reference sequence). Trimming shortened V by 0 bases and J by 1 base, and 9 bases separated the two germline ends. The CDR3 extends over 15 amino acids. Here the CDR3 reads CASSLSGAHNYGYTF. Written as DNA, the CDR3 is TGTGCCAGCAGTTTATCAGGGGCTCATAACTATGGCTACACCTTC.

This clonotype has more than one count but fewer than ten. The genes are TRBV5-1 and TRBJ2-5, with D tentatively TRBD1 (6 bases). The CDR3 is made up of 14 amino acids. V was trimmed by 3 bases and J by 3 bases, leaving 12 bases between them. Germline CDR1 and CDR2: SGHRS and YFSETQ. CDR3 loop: CASSWGPGEETQYF. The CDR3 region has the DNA TGCGCCAGCAGCTGGGGCCCAGGGGAAGAGACCCAGTACTTC.

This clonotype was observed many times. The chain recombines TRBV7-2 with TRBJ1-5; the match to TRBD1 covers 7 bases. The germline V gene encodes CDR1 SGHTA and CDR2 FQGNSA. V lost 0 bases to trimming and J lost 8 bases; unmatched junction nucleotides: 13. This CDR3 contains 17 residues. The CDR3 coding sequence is TGTGCCAGCAGCTTAGCCCCTTCCGGGACAGCCTACGAGCCCCAGCATTTT. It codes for CASSLAPSGTAYEPQHF.

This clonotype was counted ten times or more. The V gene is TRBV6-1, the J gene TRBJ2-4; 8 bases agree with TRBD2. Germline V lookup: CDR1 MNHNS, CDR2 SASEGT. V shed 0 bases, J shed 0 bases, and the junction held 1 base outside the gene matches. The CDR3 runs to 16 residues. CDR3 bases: TGTGCCAGCAGTGAAGCCCTAGCGGGAGCCAAAAACATTCAGTACTTC. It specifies CASSEALAGAKNIQYF.

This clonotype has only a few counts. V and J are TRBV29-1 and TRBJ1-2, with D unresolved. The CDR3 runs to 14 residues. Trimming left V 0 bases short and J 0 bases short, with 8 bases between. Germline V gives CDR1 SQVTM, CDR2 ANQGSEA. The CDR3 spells CSVEDLRANYGYTF. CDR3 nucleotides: TGCAGCGTTGAAGATCTTAGGGCTAACTATGGCTACACCTTC.